What follows are 27 T cell receptor beta chains derived from one specimen sequenced in a study of T cells after yellow fever vaccination. TCRdb reanalysed the 5' RACE reads using MiXCR and keeps one entry per CDR3 protein. The table lists around 590,000 distinct CDR3 sequences, roughly 12% of them singletons. This sample comprised PBMCs, obtained on the day of the yellow fever booster vaccination. These receptors came from a man in his thirties or forties who received the YFV17D yellow fever vaccine.

The chain combines TRBV5-4 with TRBJ2-3; 8 bases align to TRBD2. Germline V gives CDR1 SGHNT, CDR2 YYREEE (reference sequence). Unmatched junction bases numbered 6, after V lost 0 bases and J lost 0 bases. The CDR3 runs 17 residues. The DNA of the CDR3 is TGTGCCAGCAGCTTGGAGGCTAGCGGGTTGAGCACAGATACGCAGTATTTT. Amino acids: CASSLEASGLSTDTQYF.

The rearrangement joins TRBV7-9 to TRBJ2-7; tentatively, D is TRBD2 (6 bases). V shed 0 bases and J shed 6 bases, with 12 bases lying between them. The germline gives CDR1 SEHNR, CDR2 FQNEAQ (reference sequence). The CDR3 length is 14 residues. The CDR3: CASSLAAPGGEQYF. CDR3 bases: TGTGCCAGCAGCTTAGCGGCCCCCGGGGGCGAGCAGTACTTC.

The table lists this clonotype with a few counts. The chain joins TRBV6-1 to TRBJ2-1; D possibly uses TRBD1 or TRBD2 (5 bases each). The CDR3 covers 16 residues. Germline V gives CDR1 MNHNS, CDR2 SASEGT. Trimming removed 6 bases at V and 0 bases at J, with 15 bases between. In DNA form, the CDR3 reads TGTGCCAGCAGCCCGATTTACGGGACCTCCTACAATGAGCAGTTCTTC. Protein product: CASSPIYGTSYNEQFF.

The chain employs TRBV7-9 and TRBJ2-7; 8 bases match TRBD1. Germline V gene data show CDR1 as SEHNR and CDR2 as FQNEAQ (reference sequence). Trimming at V came to 6 bases and at J to 3 bases, leaving 10 bases not matched to a gene. The CDR3 length is 15 residues. The CDR3 bases are TGTGCCAGCAGAACCGACAGGGGTGAATACTACGAGCAGTACTTC. It specifies CASRTDRGEYYEQYF.

This clonotype was observed many times. The germline gene is not matched at one end of the junction; a read error may be the cause. V is TRBV28 and J is TRBJ2-7; D remains ambiguous. The CDR3 is 12 amino acids. Germline-derived CDR1 and CDR2 are MDHEN and SYDVKM. CDR3 loop: CASSLTPYEQYF. As DNA, the CDR3 is TGCGCCAGCAGCTTGACGCCCTACGAGCAGTACTTC.

This sequence joins TRBV7-9 and TRBJ2-7; D gene ambiguous. This CDR3 spans 16 amino acids. The V end lost 0 bases, the J end lost 5 bases, and 17 bases lay between the germline ends. Germline CDR1 reads SEHNR; CDR2 reads FQNEAQ (reference sequence). The CDR3 loop reads CASSLAVGQVLDEQYF. CDR3 DNA: TGTGCCAGCAGCTTAGCCGTCGGTCAGGTCCTTGACGAGCAGTACTTC.

V gene TRBV6-1 combines with J gene TRBJ2-2, with D maybe TRBD2 (5 bases). CDR3 length: 14 amino acids. Trimming removed 8 bases at V and 6 bases at J, with 16 bases between. Germline assignment: CDR1 MNHNS and CDR2 SASEGT. CDR3 loop: CASFGGLRAGELFF. DNA for the CDR3: TGTGCCAGCTTTGGTGGTCTGAGGGCCGGGGAGCTGTTTTTT.

In its sample, this clonotype was seen many times. The chain couples TRBV6-5 to TRBJ1-5, with D hard to call. V lost 7 bases and J lost 3, with 16 bases in between. The V gene's germline CDR1 is MNHEY and CDR2 SVGAGI. The CDR3 consists of 15 residues. This chain's CDR3 is CASTRLETINQPQHF. DNA for the CDR3: TGTGCCAGCACCCGGTTGGAGACAATCAATCAGCCCCAGCATTTT.

This clonotype was seen a few times. The rearrangement joins TRBV5-1 to TRBJ1-6; no clear D gene. Germline V gene data show CDR1 as SGHRS and CDR2 as YFSETQ. This CDR3 is built from 15 residues. V was cut by 0 bases and J by 7 bases, with 11 bases left in between. The CDR3 nucleotides are TGCGCCAGCAGCTTGGGGACGACCGGGAATTCACCCCTCCACTTT. Translated: CASSLGTTGNSPLHF.

The chain uses TRBV6-9 and TRBJ2-7; no firm D call. V was cut by 2 bases and J by 2 bases, with 4 bases left in between. Germline CDR1 is MNHGY and CDR2 is SVAAGI. The CDR3 runs to 12 residues. CDR3 loop: CASSYPAYEQYF. The DNA of the CDR3 is TGTGCCAGCAGTTATCCAGCCTACGAGCAGTACTTC.

The V gene is TRBV11-2, the J gene TRBJ2-1; possibly TRBD1 for D (5 bases). The CDR3 loop spans 10 amino acids. V was clipped by 8 bases and J by 10 bases, with 9 bases between them. Germline V gene sequence: CDR1 SGHAT, CDR2 FQNNGV. In nucleotides, the CDR3 is TGTGCCAGCGGGGCCTTAGAGCAGTTCTTC. Amino acids: CASGALEQFF.

This clonotype has more than one count but fewer than ten. The chain couples TRBV6-5 to TRBJ2-3; TRBD1 aligns across 10 bases. J was trimmed by 5 bases and V by 4 bases; bases with no gene match: 6. This CDR3 contains 15 residues. From germline, CDR1 is MNHEY and CDR2 SVGAGI. Written as DNA, the CDR3 is TGTGCCAGCAGTTCCACCGGGACAGGGGTAGATACGCAGTATTTT. It codes for CASSSTGTGVDTQYF.

The chain joins TRBV20-1 to TRBJ1-1; a possible D gene is TRBD1 (6 bases). Trimming cost V 3 bases and J 0 bases, with 17 bases left between them. This CDR3 is 16 amino acids long. From germline, CDR1 is DFQATT and CDR2 SNEGSKA (reference sequence). This CDR3 reads CSASKIRGGLNTEAFF. The CDR3 bases are TGCAGTGCTAGCAAGATCAGAGGGGGATTGAACACTGAAGCTTTCTTT.

The chain combines TRBV25-1 with TRBJ2-2; 13 nucleotides agree with TRBD2. The CDR3 runs to 19 residues. Germline lookup yields CDR1 MGHDK and CDR2 SYGVNS. V gave up 0 bases and J gave up 4 bases; unmatched junction bases: 8. The CDR3 protein is CASSEYHGLAGEGTGELFF. CDR3 coding DNA: TGTGCCAGCAGTGAATACCACGGACTAGCGGGAGAGGGCACCGGGGAGCTGTTTTTT.

This clonotype was seen many times. The CDR3 nucleotides read TGTGCCAGCAGCTCAGAGCATTCACCCCTCCACTTT. Protein sequence: CASSSEHSPLHF. V usage is TRBV7-6 and J usage is TRBJ1-6; D gene unclear. Germline V gene data show CDR1 as SGHVS and CDR2 as FNYEAQ. The CDR3 is 12 amino acids. The V gene lost 4 bases and the J gene lost 8 bases, with 6 bases spanning the gap. The entire variable domain, with the rest obtained from reference TRBV7-6 and TRBJ1-6, is as follows: GAGVSQSPRYKVTKRGQDVALRCDPISGHVSLYWYRQALGQGPEFLTYFNYEAQQDKSGLPNDRFSAERPEGSISTLTIQRTEQRDSAMYRCASSSEHSPLHFGNGTRLTVT.

The rearrangement links TRBV13 to TRBJ2-2; 13 nucleotides agree with TRBD2. J was trimmed by 3 bases and V by 5 bases; bases with no gene match: 6. This CDR3 has 17 residues. CDR1 PRHDT and CDR2 FYEKMQ come from the germline V gene (reference sequence). CDR3 DNA sequence: TGTGCCAGCAGCCCGAGGACTAGCGGGAGTTACACCGGGGAGCTGTTTTTT. Amino acids: CASSPRTSGSYTGELFF.

This clonotype occurred a few times. The V and J genes are TRBV5-1 and TRBJ2-4; TRBD1 or TRBD2 may be the D gene (5 bases each). CDR1 and CDR2 from the germline V gene are SGHRS and YFSETQ. CDR3 length: 18 amino acids. Trimming removed 3 bases at V and 3 bases at J, with 22 bases between. CDR3 region: CASSSRGTTGAGKNIQYF. DNA for the CDR3: TGCGCCAGCAGCTCCCGAGGAACCACCGGGGCGGGCAAAAACATTCAGTACTTC.

V is TRBV9 and J is TRBJ2-6; either TRBD1 or TRBD2 may fit D (6 bases each). The CDR3 covers 17 residues. Germline V gene lookup returns CDR1 SGDLS and CDR2 YYNGEE. The ends were cut back, 3 bases at V and 1 base at J, with 14 bases in the middle. Here the CDR3 DNA reads TGTGCCAGCAGCGCGAGACAGGACTATTCTGGGGCCAACGTCCTGACTTTC. Amino acid sequence: CASSARQDYSGANVLTF.

DNA of the CDR3: TGTGCCACCAGTCATCGCCTTCGGGGGACCCAGTACTTC. Amino acids: CATSHRLRGTQYF. The chain has TRBV24-1 and TRBJ2-5, with D possibly matching TRBD2 (5 bases). Trimming removed 6 bases at V and 7 bases at J, with 14 bases between. The CDR3 totals 13 residues. Looked up from germline, CDR1 is KGHDR and CDR2 is SFDVKD.

The chain has TRBV20-1 and TRBJ2-2; 11 bases map to TRBD2. The V gene end was trimmed by 6 bases and the J gene end by 2 bases; junction bases not matched to a gene: 11. The CDR3 has 17 amino acids. Germline-derived CDR1 and CDR2 are DFQATT and SNEGSKA (reference sequence). Written as DNA, the CDR3 is TGCAGTGCCCCTACCCTAGCGGGAGGCCGTAACACCGGGGAGCTGTTTTTT. Its translation: CSAPTLAGGRNTGELFF.

V usage is TRBV10-3 and J usage is TRBJ2-1; 9 bases are a match to TRBD2. The CDR3 spans 15 residues. Germline V gene data show CDR1 as ENHRY and CDR2 as SYGVKD. With V trimmed by 2 bases and J by 4 bases, 3 bases remained unmatched. CDR3 nucleotide sequence: TGTGCCATCAGTGAGGGGACTAGCAAATACAATGAGCAGTTCTTC. This sequence encodes CAISEGTSKYNEQFF.

The genes are TRBV24-1 and TRBJ2-1; maybe TRBD1 (6 bases). CDR1 and CDR2 from the germline V gene are KGHDR and SFDVKD. Trimming removed 4 bases from V and 0 bases from J, with 12 bases in between. The CDR3 is made up of 16 amino acids. This CDR3 reads CATSDSGTSSYNEQFF. The CDR3, as DNA: TGTGCCACCAGTGACTCCGGGACAAGCTCCTACAATGAGCAGTTCTTC.

The V and J genes are TRBV29-1 and TRBJ2-5; 10 positions match TRBD2. Looked up from germline, CDR1 is SQVTM and CDR2 is ANQGSEA. V lost 6 bases to trimming and J lost 4 bases; unmatched junction nucleotides: 11. The CDR3 extends over 15 amino acids. The CDR3 loop reads CSVRGLAGDGETQYF. The CDR3 nucleotides are TGCAGCGTGCGGGGGCTAGCGGGAGACGGAGAGACCCAGTACTTC.

This chain uses TRBV11-2 with TRBJ2-6, with TRBD2 matching over 10 bases. The V and J ends lost 3 bases and 0 bases, in that order; junction bases with no gene match: 5. In germline, CDR1 is SGHAT, CDR2 FQNNGV. The CDR3 has 18 residues. Here the CDR3 reads CASSFSAGGLSGANVLTF. CDR3 DNA: TGTGCCAGCAGCTTTTCAGCGGGAGGGCTCTCTGGGGCCAACGTCCTGACTTTC. Drawing the rest from reference TRBV11-2 and TRBJ2-6, the complete variable domain is EAGVAQSPRYKIIEKRQSVAFWCNPISGHATLYWYQQILGQGPKLLIQFQNNGVVDDSQLPKDRFSAERLKGVDSTLKIQPAKLEDSAVYLCASSFSAGGLSGANVLTFGAGSRLTVL.

This chain uses TRBV4-1 with TRBJ2-3, with no clear D. CDR3 length: 14 residues. CDR1 is MGHRA and CDR2 is YSYEKL in the germline V gene. The V and J ends lost 0 bases and 1 base respectively, with 5 bases between them. DNA for the CDR3: TGCGCCAGCAGCCAAGACCCAGGCACAGATACGCAGTATTTT. This translates into CASSQDPGTDTQYF.

The chain uses TRBV5-6 and TRBJ2-5, with 7 bases matching TRBD1. Losses at the gene ends were 3 bases for V and 4 bases for J; bases not matched to a gene: 3. Germline values: CDR1 SGHDT, CDR2 YYEEEE. The CDR3 has 13 residues. The CDR3 sequence is CASSYTGAETQYF. CDR3 nucleotides: TGTGCCAGCAGCTATACAGGGGCAGAGACCCAGTACTTC.

This clonotype was recorded a few times. The chain links TRBV10-3 to TRBJ2-3; D is undetermined. Germline V gene data show CDR1 as ENHRY and CDR2 as SYGVKD. This CDR3 comprises 11 residues. V was cut by 3 bases and J by 6 bases, with 4 bases left in between. Here the CDR3 DNA reads TGTGCCATCAGTGATGGTGATACGCAGTATTTT. Translating gives CAISDGDTQYF.